This T cell receptor beta chain derives from a study of blood T cell repertoires in COVID-19. Looking at the study overall: The cDNA or gDNA used as material had been derived from T cells, B-cell-depleted T cells, or PBMCs.

The CDR3 extends over 14 amino acids. Losses at the gene ends were 5 bases for V and 9 bases for J; bases not matched to a gene: 7. The germline gives CDR1 SGHVS, CDR2 FQNEAQ. Per the original data handling: Nucleated cell counts were estimated from reference gene primer amplification. Clones were read by immunoSEQ multiplex PCR, and TCRdb kept only the in-frame ones, dropping some. Clonal size and the V and J genes are those of that table, whereas D and trimming came from the DNA. The data show about 81,000 clones, roughly nine tenths seen once. V gene TRBV7-8 combines with J gene TRBJ1-6, with 7 positions matching TRBD1. This clonotype was sampled from a woman aged 45-60 years in a cohort sampled during active COVID-19. The sequenced sample was peripheral blood. The chain's CDR3 is CASSLGTEGSPLHF. CDR3 sequence (DNA): TGTGCCAGCAGCCTCGGGACAGAGGGTTCACCCCTCCACTTT.